The 22 T cell receptor beta chains in this list originate from one sample, sequenced in a study of cytomegalovirus exposure and HLA in healthy donors. Use of 60 Vbeta and 13 Jbeta primers characterized the PCR. The data were produced by immunoSEQ multiplex PCR, yet TCRdb's version contains in-frame clones alone and is incomplete. The table has about 120,000 clones, approximately 80% seen once. Sequencing was performed on PBMCs. These TCRs come from a female donor in good health and CMV-seronegative.

The chain is built from TRBV25-1 and TRBJ1-2; TRBD1 is a possible D gene (5 bases). Trimming pared 5 bases from V and 3 bases from J, leaving 13 bases between. The CDR3 sequence is 14 residues long. Germline assignment: CDR1 MGHDK and CDR2 SYGVNS. The CDR3 reads CASSSGLTDYGYTF. In DNA form, the CDR3 reads TGTGCCAGCAGTTCCGGGTTGACAGACTATGGCTACACCTTC.

V usage is TRBV6-4 and J usage is TRBJ2-7; no clear D gene. This CDR3 spans 14 amino acids. Germline V lookup: CDR1 MRHNA, CDR2 SNTAGT. The germline V and J ends were trimmed by 9 bases and 6 bases, with 21 bases remaining between them. In nucleotides, the CDR3 is TGTGCCAGTAGAACAACCGAGGAAAGTGGCGAGCAGTACTTC. It is translated as CASRTTEESGEQYF.

This chain links TRBV5-1 with TRBJ2-5; possible D gene TRBD1, 6 bases. Trimming removed 4 bases at V and 4 bases at J, with 17 bases between. The CDR3 contains 15 residues. In germline, CDR1 is SGHRS, CDR2 YFSETQ. CDR3 nucleotides: TGCGCCAGCAGCCCTTTCGGACAGAGCCGAGAGACCCAGTACTTC. Translation: CASSPFGQSRETQYF.

This chain joins TRBV5-5 and TRBJ1-1; TRBD1 matches 7 bases. V gave up 1 base and J gave up 3 bases; unmatched junction bases: 6. CDR1 is SGHKS and CDR2 is YYEKEE in the germline V gene (reference sequence). The CDR3 has 15 residues. CDR3 sequence reads: CASSLTDRADTEAFF. Here the CDR3 DNA reads TGTGCCAGCAGCTTGACCGACAGGGCGGACACTGAAGCTTTCTTT.

V is TRBV7-2 and J is TRBJ2-5, with D uncertain. Trimming stripped 4 bases from V and 5 bases from J, with 11 bases between. CDR3 length: 13 residues. Germline values: CDR1 SGHTA, CDR2 FQGNSA. The CDR3 region has the DNA TGTGCCAGCAGCTCAGACTTTGGGGAGACCCAGTACTTC. Amino acids: CASSSDFGETQYF.

This clone was seen a handful of times. The chain uses TRBV2 and TRBJ1-1; TRBD1 aligns across 8 bases. Germline V CDR1 and CDR2: SNHLY, FYNNEI. V shed 7 bases, J shed 1 base, and the junction held 5 bases outside the gene matches. The CDR3 length is 14 residues. The CDR3, as DNA: TGTGCCAGCACCGAGGGACAGGAGAACACTGAAGCTTTCTTT. It is translated as CASTEGQENTEAFF.

This clone was seen more than once but under ten times. This chain links TRBV6-1 with TRBJ2-2; 7 bases are shared with TRBD1. In germline, CDR1 is MNHNS, CDR2 SASEGT. The V segment lost 7 bases and the J segment 2 bases; nucleotides outside the gene matches: 4. CDR3 size: 14 residues. Here the CDR3 reads CASTGQVNTGELFF. The CDR3 nucleotides read TGTGCCAGCACCGGACAGGTTAACACCGGGGAGCTGTTTTTT.

This clone was counted only a few times. This sequence joins TRBV5-4 and TRBJ2-2; D is ambiguous. From germline, CDR1 is SGHNT and CDR2 YYREEE (reference sequence). V lost 5 bases and J 3 bases, leaving 8 bases between the germline ends. The CDR3 is 13 amino acids. The CDR3 sequence is CASSPTHTGELFF. The CDR3 coding sequence is TGTGCCAGCAGTCCAACACACACCGGGGAGCTGTTTTTT.

This clone was recorded once. The CDR3 loop reads CASSEWEGMNTEAFF. The CDR3 DNA follows: TGCGCCAGCAGTGAGTGGGAGGGGATGAACACTGAAGCTTTCTTT. The rearrangement joins TRBV10-1 to TRBJ1-1; TRBD1 might be the D (5 bases). This CDR3 comprises 15 residues. Germline V gene sequence: CDR1 WNHNN, CDR2 SYGVQD (reference sequence). V dropped 1 base and J dropped 0 bases, with 9 bases sitting between them.

V is TRBV10-3 and J is TRBJ1-2; TRBD1 matches at 8 bases. CDR3 length equals 17 residues. CDR1 and CDR2 (germline): ENHRY, SYGVKD. The J segment lost 1 base and the V segment lost 8 bases, leaving 15 bases of the junction unmatched. The chain's CDR3 is CAISIGPDRGHNYGYTF. The CDR3 region has the DNA TGTGCCATCTCCATTGGTCCCGACAGGGGTCATAACTATGGCTACACCTTC.

This clone was counted a few times. Other DNA sequences in the same sample also yield this CDR3. This CDR3 is CASSQVEGNTEAFF. The CDR3 bases are TGCGCCAGCAGCCAAGTTGAGGGAAACACTGAAGCTTTCTTT. The chain uses TRBV4-3 and TRBJ1-1; D uncertain. Trimming cost V 1 base and J 2 bases, with 8 bases left between them. The CDR3 has 14 amino acids. Per germline, CDR1 LGHNA and CDR2 YSLEER.

This sequence joins TRBV15 and TRBJ1-5; D is uncertain. Trimming removed 3 bases at V and 3 bases at J, with 15 bases between. Germline values: CDR1 LNHNV, CDR2 YYDKDF (reference sequence). This CDR3 spans 16 amino acids. This CDR3 is CATSRGIGRLNQPQHF. The CDR3 nucleotides are TGTGCCACCAGCAGGGGAATCGGGAGGCTCAATCAGCCCCAGCATTTT. The full variable domain, with the rest looked up from reference TRBV15 and TRBJ1-5, is DAMVIQNPRYQVTQFGKPVTLSCSQTLNHNVMYWYQQKSSQAPKLLFHYYDKDFNNEADTPDNFQSRRPNTSFCFLDIRSPGLGDTAMYLCATSRGIGRLNQPQHFGDGTRLSIL.

The rearrangement uses TRBV28 and TRBJ1-1; 8 nucleotides align to TRBD1. V was pared by 6 bases and J by 7 bases, with 7 bases of the junction left unmatched. The CDR3 has 13 amino acids. Per germline, CDR1 MDHEN and CDR2 SYDVKM. This CDR3 is CASRTGTGIEAFF. CDR3 nucleotides: TGTGCCAGCAGAACCGGGACAGGCATTGAAGCTTTCTTT.

This clone appeared a few times. The chain links TRBV10-3 to TRBJ1-2; D gene ambiguous. V lost 0 bases and J lost 8, with 13 bases in between. Germline CDR1 and CDR2: ENHRY and SYGVKD. The CDR3 extends over 14 amino acids. The chain's CDR3 is CAISESSQTYGYTF. The CDR3 nucleotides read TGTGCCATCAGTGAGTCGTCCCAGACTTACGGCTACACCTTC.

This clone occurred once. This chain links TRBV4-1 with TRBJ2-7, with 7 bases fitting TRBD1. J gave up 5 bases and V 1 base, and 2 bases lay outside the gene matches. The CDR3 contains 13 residues. The germline CDR1 and CDR2 sequences are MGHRA and YSYEKL. CDR3 coding DNA: TGCGCCAGCAGCCAAGCAGGGGGTAACGAGCAGTACTTC. This sequence encodes CASSQAGGNEQYF.

This clone was observed a handful of times. CDR3 region: CASSQGGTRLRATEAFF. The CDR3 DNA follows: TGCGCCAGCAGCCAAGGTGGGACACGGCTCAGGGCAACTGAAGCTTTCTTT. The V gene is TRBV4-1, the J gene TRBJ1-1, with D tentatively TRBD1 (6 bases). Per the germline V gene, CDR1 is MGHRA and CDR2 is YSYEKL. The CDR3 is 17 residues long. Trimming shortened V by 1 base and J by 5 bases, and 20 bases separated the two germline ends.

CDR3 nucleotide sequence: TGTGCCTGGGCCACAGGGGGCCCGGGCGAGCAGTACTTC. This translates into CAWATGGPGEQYF. This rearrangement joins TRBV30 to TRBJ2-7; 9 positions match TRBD1. After removal of 5 bases from V and 6 bases from J, the junction contained 8 bases not matched to a gene. The germline V gene encodes CDR1 GTSNPN and CDR2 SVGIG (reference sequence). The CDR3 sequence is 13 residues long. Looking up the rest from reference TRBV30 and TRBJ2-7 gives the full variable domain: SQTIHQWPATLVQPVGSPLSLECTVEGTSNPNLYWYRQAAGRGLQLLFYSVGIGQISSEVPQNLSASRPQDRQFILSSKKLLLSDSGFYLCAWATGGPGEQYFGPGTRLTVT.

The V call is TRBV27, the J call TRBJ2-1; TRBD1 matches 7 bases. Germline values: CDR1 MNHEY, CDR2 SMNVEV (reference sequence). The V gene end was trimmed by 6 bases and the J gene end by 0 bases; junction bases not matched to a gene: 11. The CDR3 has 17 residues. CDR3 loop: CASSPSTGDSSYNEQFF. The CDR3 nucleotides are TGTGCCAGCAGCCCCTCTACAGGGGATAGCTCCTACAATGAGCAGTTCTTC.

In DNA, the CDR3 is TGTGCCAGTAGTATAGAAGTAGGGGGCAATCAGCCCCAGCATTTT. Translated, it gives CASSIEVGGNQPQHF. The chain employs TRBV19 and TRBJ1-5; D might be TRBD1 (5 bases). The CDR3 contains 15 residues. V was cut by 0 bases and J by 2 bases, with 8 bases left in between. Germline lookup yields CDR1 LNHDA and CDR2 SQIVND (reference sequence).

The chain uses TRBV5-1 and TRBJ2-5, with 10 bases aligning to TRBD2. Trimming removed 0 bases from V and 3 bases from J; junction bases left unmatched: 8. CDR3 size: 17 residues. Germline V gene lookup returns CDR1 SGHRS and CDR2 YFSETQ. The CDR3 DNA sequence: TGCGCCAGCAGCTTGGACCTATGGCTAGCGGGGGAAGAGACCCAGTACTTC. Its protein is CASSLDLWLAGEETQYF.

In regard to this clone: The junction and the germline gene differ at one end; a read error may be behind it. This chain uses TRBV5-1 with TRBJ1-1, with D uncertain. The CDR3 contains 16 residues. Germline CDR1 and CDR2: SGHRS and YFSETQ. Here the CDR3 reads CASSLGRPRADTEAFF. CDR3 nucleotides: TGCGCCAGCAGTTTGGGGAGGCCCCGGGCAGACACTGAAGCTTTCTTT.

The J gene is TRBJ1-3, the V gene TRBV10-2; 9 nucleotides agree with TRBD1. The CDR3 loop spans 16 amino acids. Germline V gene data show CDR1 as WSHSY and CDR2 as SAAADI. The J segment lost 0 bases and the V segment lost 3 bases, leaving 3 bases of the junction unmatched. CDR3 in DNA: TGCGCCAGCAGTGAAACGGGACAGGGCTCTGGAAACACCATATATTTT. This encodes CASSETGQGSGNTIYF.